Listed here are 22 T cell receptor beta chains from one sample, sequenced in a study of human T cells and chemical hapten exposure. Via MiXCR, TCRdb re-called the RACE reads, giving one row per CDR3 protein. The table has some 200,000 distinct CDR3 sequences, 20% to 25% seen once; the top ten hold about 7%. Time point noted: patch test 1, 2 weeks after DPC sensitization. Treatment meaning: therapeutic diphenylcyclopropenone sensitization with weekly scalp DPC. The source material was whole blood, sampled in connection with sensitization to the hapten diphenylcyclopropenone (DPC). These TCRs come from a woman aged 45-65 years with alopecia areata. Some clones in this sample may be carry-over from other donors' samples.

The sample holds a few counts of this clonotype. CDR3 protein: CAISEERDTGELFF. CDR3 in DNA: TGTGCCATCAGTGAGGAGCGGGACACCGGGGAGCTGTTTTTT. The rearrangement joins TRBV10-3 to TRBJ2-2; tentative D call: TRBD2 (6 bases). Germline-derived CDR1 and CDR2 are ENHRY and SYGVKD. CDR3 length: 14 residues. V was cut by 2 bases and J by 3 bases, with 7 bases left in between.

There are a few counts of this clonotype. The chain links TRBV15 to TRBJ2-4, with 9 bases that match TRBD1. The germline CDR1 and CDR2 sequences are LNHNV and YYDKDF (reference sequence). Trimming removed 3 bases from V and 8 bases from J; junction bases left unmatched: 8. CDR3 length: 15 amino acids. CDR3 nucleotides: TGTGCCACCAGCAGGGAAACAGGGGGCGCGGACATTCAGTACTTC. Its protein is CATSRETGGADIQYF.

This clonotype was detected a few times. The chain carries TRBV7-2 and TRBJ1-2; D is ambiguous. The germline V gene has CDR1 SGHTA and CDR2 FQGNSA. There are 11 residues in the CDR3. The germline V and J ends were trimmed by 5 bases and 8 bases, with 9 bases remaining between them. The CDR3 reads CASSPFEGYTF. CDR3 sequence (DNA): TGTGCCAGCAGCCCCTTTGAGGGCTACACCTTC.

This chain uses TRBV20-1 with TRBJ2-3, with D possibly matching TRBD2 (6 bases). In germline, CDR1 is DFQATT, CDR2 SNEGSKA (reference sequence). Trimming stripped 4 bases from V and 0 bases from J, with 14 bases between. The CDR3 extends over 15 amino acids. This CDR3 is CSAILRGSSTDTQYF. CDR3 coding DNA: TGCAGTGCTATTCTCCGGGGGTCTAGCACAGATACGCAGTATTTT.

The V and J genes are TRBV5-4 and TRBJ1-1; 7 bases fit TRBD1. CDR3 length: 16 amino acids. Looked up from germline, CDR1 is SGHNT and CDR2 is YYREEE (reference sequence). Trimming at V came to 4 bases and at J to 4 bases, leaving 13 bases not matched to a gene. DNA of the CDR3: TGTGCCAGCAGCCCCCCGACAGGGTGGAGGGGCACTGAAGCTTTCTTT. Protein sequence: CASSPPTGWRGTEAFF.

J is TRBJ1-4 and V is TRBV12-3 or TRBV12-4, with 10 positions matching TRBD1. V shed 5 bases, J shed 4 bases, and the junction held 1 base outside the gene matches. The CDR3 covers 14 residues. DNA of the CDR3: TGTGCCAGCAGTCGGACAGGGGGTAATGAAAAACTGTTTTTT. It is translated as CASSRTGGNEKLFF.

The J gene is TRBJ1-2, the V gene TRBV12-3 or TRBV12-4, with a weak D call TRBD1 (6 bases). This CDR3 is 13 amino acids long. Deletions cut 6 bases from V and 4 bases from J, with 12 bases between. The CDR3 DNA is TGTGCCAGCAGCCCGTACAGGGCCTATGGCTACACCTTC. This translates into CASSPYRAYGYTF.

This clonotype was observed a few times. This chain links TRBV7-2 with TRBJ2-1, with D tentatively TRBD2 (5 bases). Trimming shortened V by 5 bases and J by 9 bases, and 11 bases separated the two germline ends. CDR3 size: 12 residues. The germline gives CDR1 SGHTA, CDR2 FQGNSA. CDR3 DNA: TGTGCCAGCAGCCCCACTAGGAGTGAGCAGTTCTTC. This translates into CASSPTRSEQFF.

This rearrangement joins TRBV29-1 to TRBJ2-7, with TRBD2 matching over 10 bases. Germline CDR1 SQVTM, CDR2 ANQGSEA. The J segment lost 6 bases and the V segment lost 3 bases, leaving 5 bases of the junction unmatched. The CDR3 length is 13 residues. In DNA, the CDR3 is TGCAGCGTTGAGCCTAGCGGGAGCCCCGAGCAGTACTTC. This translates into CSVEPSGSPEQYF.

The DNA of the CDR3 is TGTGCCAGCAGCCCCTCGGACAGGACATCCGGGGAGCTGTTTTTT. Residues: CASSPSDRTSGELFF. V is TRBV5-6 and J is TRBJ2-2; 7 nucleotides align to TRBD1. Trimming cost V 4 bases and J 6 bases; bases outside gene matches: 9. Germline assignment: CDR1 SGHDT and CDR2 YYEEEE. The CDR3 length is 15 residues.

The gene calls are TRBV4-3 and TRBJ2-5; TRBD1 or TRBD2 may be the D gene (5 bases each). Germline V gene data show CDR1 as LGHNA and CDR2 as YSLEER. The CDR3 totals 15 residues. V lost 3 bases, J lost 10 bases, and 21 bases lay in between. The CDR3 coding sequence is TGCGCCAGCAGCCACGAACCGCCGGGACCCCGAGGCCAGTACTTC. Amino acids: CASSHEPPGPRGQYF.

This clonotype was detected a few times. The rearrangement joins TRBV29-1 to TRBJ2-7; D is undetermined. The CDR3 covers 13 residues. Germline lookup yields CDR1 SQVTM and CDR2 ANQGSEA. V was clipped by 0 bases and J by 2 bases, with 8 bases between them. CDR3 region: CSVEEGSTYEQYF. The CDR3 DNA reads as TGCAGCGTTGAAGAAGGCAGCACCTACGAGCAGTACTTC.

This clonotype occurred a few times. The rearrangement uses TRBV4-2 and TRBJ2-7; 9 bases map to TRBD2. Trimming removed 1 base from V and 3 bases from J; junction bases left unmatched: 13. Germline assignment: CDR1 LGHNA and CDR2 YNFKEQ. The CDR3 spans 18 residues. CDR3 sequence reads: CASSQVPPTSGAVYEQYF. CDR3 bases: TGTGCCAGCAGCCAAGTACCCCCGACTAGCGGAGCCGTCTACGAGCAGTACTTC.

This clonotype was counted between two and nine times. J is TRBJ1-6 and V is TRBV12-3 or TRBV12-4, with D uncertain. The CDR3 runs to 13 residues. The germline V and J ends were trimmed by 3 bases and 7 bases, with 7 bases remaining between them. CDR3 amino acids: CASSFRSNSPLHF. The CDR3 DNA reads TGTGCCAGCAGTTTCCGGTCCAATTCACCCCTCCACTTT.

This clonotype was observed a handful of times. The CDR3 loop is CASSFSESTEAFF. CDR3 sequence (DNA): TGTGCCAGCAGTTTTAGCGAGAGTACTGAAGCTTTCTTT. The genes are TRBV28 and TRBJ1-1, with D uncertain. The CDR3 is 13 amino acids. CDR1 is MDHEN and CDR2 is SYDVKM in the germline V gene. V gave up 3 bases and J gave up 5 bases, with 10 bases separating them.

This clonotype was recorded many times. The chain is built from TRBV6-6 and TRBJ1-5; tentative D call: TRBD1 (6 bases). Germline CDR1 and CDR2: MNHNY and SVGAGI (reference sequence). Between the trimmed V and J ends, which lost 6 bases and 3 bases, there was a span of 12 bases. The CDR3 extends over 14 amino acids. The CDR3 reads CASSQGQNNQPQHF. For the CDR3, the DNA is TGTGCCAGCAGCCAAGGACAGAACAATCAGCCCCAGCATTTT.

This clonotype was recorded only once. The chain recombines TRBV28 with TRBJ2-7, with no clear D. Germline V CDR1 and CDR2: MDHEN, SYDVKM. This CDR3 spans 13 amino acids. Trimming took 3 bases from V and 2 from J, leaving 8 bases between them. CDR3: CASSLTGPYEQYF. DNA for the CDR3: TGTGCCAGCAGTTTGACTGGCCCCTACGAGCAGTACTTC.

This sequence joins TRBV28 and TRBJ2-3; D gene ambiguous. The CDR3 has 11 amino acids. Germline CDR1 MDHEN, CDR2 SYDVKM. Trimming pared 4 bases from V and 3 bases from J, leaving 2 bases between. The CDR3 DNA reads TGTGCCAGCAGTTGGACAGATACGCAGTATTTT. Translation: CASSWTDTQYF.

The rearrangement uses TRBV3-1 and TRBJ2-7; D not resolved. The CDR3 extends over 11 amino acids. Per the germline V gene, CDR1 is LGHDT and CDR2 is YNNKEL (reference sequence). V was pared by 1 base and J by 9 bases, with 7 bases between. The CDR3 DNA is TGTGCCAGCAGCCAAGGTTGGGGGCAGTACTTC. Translating it yields CASSQGWGQYF.

The chain is built from TRBV20-1 and TRBJ1-5; D possibly corresponds to TRBD1 (6 bases). V was cut by 5 bases and J by 1 base, with 9 bases left in between. The CDR3 contains 13 residues. Germline V lookup: CDR1 DFQATT, CDR2 SNEGSKA (reference sequence). CDR3 residues: CSADQGSNQPQHF. CDR3 nucleotides: TGCAGTGCTGATCAGGGGAGCAATCAGCCCCAGCATTTT.

J is TRBJ1-6 and V is TRBV20-1; perhaps TRBD1 as D (5 bases). V lost 3 bases, J lost 7 bases, and 13 bases lay in between. The CDR3 loop spans 14 amino acids. CDR1 is DFQATT and CDR2 is SNEGSKA in the germline V gene (reference sequence). CDR3 sequence reads: CSARAWDSNSPLHF. The CDR3 nucleotides are TGCAGTGCTAGGGCTTGGGACTCCAATTCACCCCTCCACTTT.

The chain recombines TRBV19 with TRBJ2-1; 9 positions match TRBD2. V shed 10 bases, J shed 5 bases, and the junction held 9 bases outside the gene matches. The V gene's germline CDR1 is LNHDA and CDR2 SQIVND (reference sequence). The CDR3 runs 14 residues. The CDR3 sequence is CATRTSVDHNEQFF. The CDR3 DNA is TGTGCCACCCGGACTAGCGTAGACCACAATGAGCAGTTCTTC.